One and the same sample provided the 30 T cell receptor beta chains below, sequenced in a study of CD8 T cells in ankylosing spondylitis. TCRdb ran MiXCR on the 5' RACE reads and lists one entry per CDR3 protein. The sample holds approximately 220,000 distinct CDR3 sequences, about a quarter seen once. The source material was blood, either unsorted or a sorted T cell fraction (not recorded which). The receptors derive from a male donor with ankylosing spondylitis or in good health (not recorded which).

Many counts were recorded for this clonotype. The chain has TRBV5-5 and TRBJ2-1; D is unresolved. The CDR3 totals 14 residues. Germline V lookup: CDR1 SGHKS, CDR2 YYEKEE (reference sequence). Trimming took 5 bases from V and 0 from J, leaving 9 bases between them. CDR3 sequence: CASSSLSSYNEQFF. CDR3 coding DNA: TGTGCCAGCAGTTCTCTTAGCTCCTACAATGAGCAGTTCTTC.

This chain uses TRBV10-3 with TRBJ2-2; D remains ambiguous. Germline CDR1 reads ENHRY; CDR2 reads SYGVKD. The CDR3 contains 14 residues. The V gene lost 3 bases and the J gene lost 9 bases, with 14 bases spanning the gap. The CDR3 coding sequence is TGTGCCATCAGTGACTCTTTGGAGTTCTGGGAGCTGTTTTTT. As protein: CAISDSLEFWELFF.

This chain uses TRBV5-4 with TRBJ2-1, with D perhaps matching TRBD2 (6 bases). The CDR3 loop spans 15 amino acids. Trimming stripped 4 bases from V and 0 bases from J, with 11 bases between. Germline CDR1 reads SGHNT; CDR2 reads YYREEE (reference sequence). CDR3: CASSGTGDSYNEQFF. DNA of the CDR3: TGTGCCAGCAGCGGAACGGGGGACTCCTACAATGAGCAGTTCTTC.

The gene calls are TRBV6-1 and TRBJ2-1; the match to TRBD1 covers 12 bases. The J segment lost 10 bases and the V segment lost 3 bases, leaving 10 bases of the junction unmatched. Germline loops: CDR1 MNHNS, CDR2 SASEGT. The CDR3 is 16 residues long. The CDR3 sequence is CASSEVPGQGALEQFF. CDR3 in DNA: TGTGCCAGCAGTGAGGTTCCGGGACAGGGGGCGTTGGAGCAGTTCTTC.

This clonotype has ten or more counts. This chain links TRBV7-3 with TRBJ1-1; 12 bases match TRBD1. V was clipped by 4 bases and J by 5 bases; unmatched bases: 8. Germline loops: CDR1 SGHTA, CDR2 FQGTGA. The length of the CDR3 is 16 residues. CDR3 nucleotides: TGTGCCAGCAGCTCCGGGACAGGGGGCGCAGTAACTGAAGCTTTCTTT. As protein: CASSSGTGGAVTEAFF.

In DNA, the CDR3 is TGCAGTGCTAGAAAAACCGGGACTAGCGGGAGAGTCGGCACAGATACGCAGTATTTT. Translation gives CSARKTGTSGRVGTDTQYF. The chain employs TRBV20-1 and TRBJ2-3; 14 nucleotides agree with TRBD2. V trimming: 2 bases; J trimming: 1 base; junction bases outside the gene matches: 11. The CDR3 has 19 amino acids. In germline, CDR1 is DFQATT, CDR2 SNEGSKA (reference sequence).

The table lists this clonotype with many counts. The V call is TRBV7-2, the J call TRBJ2-5; TRBD2 agrees at 9 bases. The CDR3 is 16 residues long. The trim removed 0 bases at V and 1 base at J, leaving 3 bases unmatched. Germline loops: CDR1 SGHTA, CDR2 FQGNSA. CDR3 residues: CASSLAFSGSQETQYF. As DNA, the CDR3 is TGTGCCAGCAGCTTAGCGTTTAGCGGGAGCCAAGAGACCCAGTACTTC.

This clonotype was seen repeatedly, ten times or more. The chain employs TRBV29-1 and TRBJ1-2, with no clear D. The CDR3 is 12 residues long. In germline, CDR1 is SQVTM, CDR2 ANQGSEA. The germline V and J ends were trimmed by 5 bases and 7 bases, with 14 bases remaining between them. CDR3 in DNA: TGCAGCGTTAACCCCGGGTTTAGTGGCTACACCTTC. Translating gives CSVNPGFSGYTF.

The chain uses TRBV9 and TRBJ2-3, with TRBD2 identical over 10 bases. The CDR3 spans 17 residues. V shed 0 bases and J 3 bases; nucleotides not matched to a gene: 7. Germline V gene data show CDR1 as SGDLS and CDR2 as YYNGEE. The CDR3 loop reads CASSVGASGSVTDTQYF. DNA of the CDR3: TGTGCCAGCAGCGTAGGGGCTAGCGGGAGTGTTACAGATACGCAGTATTTT. The whole variable domain, remainder taken from reference TRBV9 and TRBJ2-3, is DSGVTQTPKHLITATGQRVTLRCSPRSGDLSVYWYQQSLDQGLQFLIQYYNGEERAKGNILERFSAQQFPDLHSELNLSSLELGDSALYFCASSVGASGSVTDTQYFGPGTRLTVL.

This clonotype was observed many times. J is TRBJ2-3 and V is TRBV5-1; the D gene is possibly TRBD1 (5 bases). The germline V and J ends were trimmed by 4 bases and 2 bases, with 11 bases remaining between them. The germline gives CDR1 SGHRS, CDR2 YFSETQ. The CDR3 is 14 residues long. The CDR3 protein is CASSPPGPTDTQYF. As DNA, the CDR3 is TGCGCCAGCAGCCCGCCAGGGCCCACAGATACGCAGTATTTT.

Only a few counts were recorded for this clonotype. The gene calls are TRBV6-1 and TRBJ2-5; 7 bases are a match to TRBD2. Germline trimming cut 6 bases from V and 5 bases from J; bases unmatched to any gene: 9. Germline V lookup: CDR1 MNHNS, CDR2 SASEGT. This CDR3 contains 14 residues. DNA of the CDR3: TGTGCCAGCAGAGCCGGGACTAAACAGGAGACCCAGTACTTC. Amino acid sequence: CASRAGTKQETQYF.

This clonotype was counted many times. The CDR3 is CSATPGPQYEQYF. CDR3 sequence (DNA): TGCAGTGCTACACCGGGACCCCAATACGAGCAGTACTTC. The chain links TRBV20-1 to TRBJ2-7, with D perhaps assigned TRBD1 or TRBD2 (5 bases each). Trimming left V 4 bases short and J 4 bases short, with 14 bases between. CDR3 length equals 13 residues. CDR1 and CDR2 (germline): DFQATT, SNEGSKA (reference sequence).

The gene calls are TRBV29-1 and TRBJ2-3; 8 nucleotides line up with TRBD2. From germline, CDR1 is SQVTM and CDR2 ANQGSEA. CDR3 length equals 16 residues. V gave up 4 bases and J gave up 2 bases; unmatched junction bases: 11. The DNA of the CDR3 is TGCAGCGTTGCCTCACTAGCGGAAGACGTCACAGATACGCAGTATTTT. It codes for CSVASLAEDVTDTQYF.

At least ten counts were recorded for this clonotype. This chain uses TRBV27 with TRBJ1-6, with no clear D. Germline V lookup: CDR1 MNHEY, CDR2 SMNVEV (reference sequence). Trimming shortened V by 7 bases and J by 7 bases, and 17 bases separated the two germline ends. This CDR3 comprises 15 residues. The CDR3 spells CASTHWTVINSPLHF. CDR3 coding DNA: TGTGCCAGCACCCATTGGACGGTGATAAATTCACCCCTCCACTTT.

The chain links TRBV29-1 to TRBJ2-5; D not certain. Germline CDR1 and CDR2: SQVTM and ANQGSEA. The CDR3 spans 11 residues. The CDR3 region is CSHSVQETQYF. CDR3 coding DNA: TGCAGTCACTCGGTCCAAGAGACCCAGTACTTC. Full variable domain (outside the CDR3, taken from reference TRBV29-1 and TRBJ2-5): SAVISQKPSRDICQRGTSLTIQCQVDSQVTMMFWYRQQPGQSLTLIATANQGSEATYESGFVIDKFPISRPNLTFSTLTVSNMSPEDSSIYLCSHSVQETQYFGPGTRLLVL.

In this sample, this clonotype turned up many times. The V gene is TRBV4-1, the J gene TRBJ2-7, with 11 bases matching TRBD2. There are 18 residues in the CDR3. J gave up 0 bases and V 0 bases, and 7 bases lay outside the gene matches. Per the germline V gene, CDR1 is MGHRA and CDR2 is YSYEKL. CDR3 in amino acids: CASSQDLAGGPISYEQYF. The CDR3, as DNA: TGCGCCAGCAGCCAAGACTTAGCGGGAGGGCCCATCTCCTACGAGCAGTACTTC.

This clonotype was counted a few times. The rearrangement links TRBV6-1 to TRBJ2-7; 10 bases line up with TRBD2. Germline CDR1 and CDR2: MNHNS and SASEGT. The CDR3 has 15 residues. J gave up 4 bases and V 5 bases, and 8 bases lay outside the gene matches. CDR3 sequence (DNA): TGTGCCAGCAGTCCTGTCGAGCGGGAGGGTTACGAGCAGTACTTC. Its translation is CASSPVEREGYEQYF.

V gene TRBV7-3 combines with J gene TRBJ2-1; 9 bases are a match to TRBD1. CDR3 length: 15 amino acids. Looked up from germline, CDR1 is SGHTA and CDR2 is FQGTGA. J lost 3 bases, V lost 3 bases, and 3 bases had no gene match. The CDR3 coding sequence is TGTGCCAGCAGCTTCATGACAGGGGGCTACAATGAGCAGTTCTTC. This sequence encodes CASSFMTGGYNEQFF.

This clonotype came up many times. V gene TRBV9 combines with J gene TRBJ2-5; weak D call: TRBD2 (6 bases). This CDR3 has 15 residues. V shed 3 bases and J shed 1 base, with 13 bases lying between them. Germline V CDR1 and CDR2: SGDLS, YYNGEE. CDR3 nucleotide sequence: TGTGCCAGCAGCGAGACAGTGGGGGGCCAAGAGACCCAGTACTTC. Its translation is CASSETVGGQETQYF. Together with reference TRBV9 and TRBJ2-5, the CDR3 gives the full variable domain: DSGVTQTPKHLITATGQRVTLRCSPRSGDLSVYWYQQSLDQGLQFLIQYYNGEERAKGNILERFSAQQFPDLHSELNLSSLELGDSALYFCASSETVGGQETQYFGPGTRLLVL.

The chain joins TRBV20-1 to TRBJ1-3; 9 bases agree with TRBD1. The CDR3 runs to 14 residues. CDR1 DFQATT and CDR2 SNEGSKA come from the germline V gene (reference sequence). V gave up 6 bases and J gave up 3 bases; unmatched junction bases: 6. This CDR3 is CSARGQGLGNTIYF. The CDR3 DNA reads TGCAGTGCCAGGGGACAGGGACTTGGAAACACCATATATTTT.

The sample holds one count of this clonotype. This chain uses TRBV7-8 with TRBJ2-7; D is tentatively TRBD1 or TRBD2 (5 bases each). The germline V gene encodes CDR1 SGHVS and CDR2 FQNEAQ. This CDR3 comprises 13 residues. The germline V and J ends were trimmed by 5 bases and 6 bases, with 14 bases remaining between them. The CDR3 DNA reads as TGTGCCAGCAGCCCCGGGGCCGACTTCGAGCAGTACTTC. This codes for CASSPGADFEQYF.

This clonotype showed up many times. The chain is built from TRBV20-1 and TRBJ2-7; D is possibly TRBD2 (5 bases). V lost 3 bases to trimming and J lost 4 bases, with 13 bases between them. Germline V gene lookup returns CDR1 DFQATT and CDR2 SNEGSKA (reference sequence). This CDR3 is built from 13 residues. In nucleotides, the CDR3 is TGCAGTGCTAGGTCCTACGGGATTTACGAGCAGTACTTC. Encoded protein: CSARSYGIYEQYF.

The chain combines TRBV20-1 with TRBJ2-3, with 10 positions matching TRBD1. V was clipped by 0 bases and J by 2 bases; unmatched bases: 8. Looked up from germline, CDR1 is DFQATT and CDR2 is SNEGSKA (reference sequence). This CDR3 comprises 17 residues. CDR3 amino acids: CSARDPRTGGTTDTQYF. The DNA of the CDR3 is TGCAGTGCTAGAGATCCCCGGACAGGGGGAACCACAGATACGCAGTATTTT.

This clonotype was picked up many times. V usage is TRBV7-9 and J usage is TRBJ2-6; D may be TRBD1 or TRBD2 (6 bases each). This CDR3 spans 17 amino acids. Germline V gene sequence: CDR1 SEHNR, CDR2 FQNEAQ (reference sequence). Trimming removed 5 bases from V and 0 bases from J, with 14 bases in between. The CDR3 is CASSHAGQHSGANVLTF. DNA for the CDR3: TGTGCCAGCAGCCACGCGGGACAACACTCTGGGGCCAACGTCCTGACTTTC.

The rearrangement uses TRBV20-1 and TRBJ2-7; 7 nucleotides line up with TRBD2. Losses at the gene ends were 5 bases for V and 5 bases for J; bases not matched to a gene: 12. Looked up from germline, CDR1 is DFQATT and CDR2 is SNEGSKA (reference sequence). The length of the CDR3 is 14 residues. CDR3 DNA: TGCAGTGCTTTGGTGGGAGGGACCCCTAACGAGCAGTACTTC. Translation: CSALVGGTPNEQYF.

Ten or more counts support this clonotype. This chain joins TRBV13 and TRBJ1-5; a possible D gene is TRBD1 (5 bases). The ends were cut back, 5 bases at V and 2 bases at J, with 19 bases in the middle. This CDR3 is built from 17 residues. In germline, CDR1 is PRHDT, CDR2 FYEKMQ (reference sequence). DNA of the CDR3: TGTGCCAGCAGCGTTCAAAATGGGGGTTTTGGCAATCAGCCCCAGCATTTT. The encoded protein is CASSVQNGGFGNQPQHF.

This clonotype was seen many times. The CDR3 protein is CASSFLASEQFF. The CDR3 DNA follows: TGCGCCAGCAGCTTTCTAGCAAGTGAGCAGTTCTTC. V usage is TRBV5-1 and J usage is TRBJ2-1; the D gene is possibly TRBD2 (5 bases). The V gene lost 2 bases and the J gene lost 9 bases, with 9 bases spanning the gap. From germline, CDR1 is SGHRS and CDR2 YFSETQ. The CDR3 is 12 amino acids.

This clonotype came up many times. The chain links TRBV28 to TRBJ2-7; D ambiguous. Trimming removed 7 bases at V and 4 bases at J, with 11 bases between. From germline, CDR1 is MDHEN and CDR2 SYDVKM. This CDR3 contains 12 residues. The CDR3 region is CASNTVSYEQYF. The DNA for the CDR3 is TGTGCCAGCAATACAGTGTCATACGAGCAGTACTTC.

In its sample, this clonotype was seen many times. The rearrangement joins TRBV5-1 to TRBJ1-1, with D possibly TRBD1 on 5 matching bases. The germline V gene encodes CDR1 SGHRS and CDR2 YFSETQ. V lost 4 bases to trimming and J lost 0 bases, with 13 bases between them. The CDR3 is 15 amino acids. The CDR3 spells CASSNPQGLNTEAFF. The CDR3 nucleotides read TGCGCCAGCAGCAACCCTCAGGGACTGAACACTGAAGCTTTCTTT.

This clonotype was seen repeatedly, ten times or more. The J gene is TRBJ2-1, the V gene TRBV4-1, with D maybe TRBD1 (5 bases). The V end lost 0 bases, the J end lost 0 bases, and 15 bases lay between the germline ends. This CDR3 region has 18 residues. Germline V CDR1 and CDR2: MGHRA, YSYEKL. The CDR3 DNA sequence: TGCGCCAGCAGCCAAGAGTTAGGACACATGAGCTCCTACAATGAGCAGTTCTTC. The encoded protein is CASSQELGHMSSYNEQFF.